This T cell receptor beta chain was sequenced for a study of CD8 T cells in Susac syndrome. This clonotype was seen once. TCR beta sequencing was performed on blood CD8+ and CD4+ T cells. Negative isolation yielded CD4+ and CD8+ T cells, and FACS enriched TEMRA cells. CDR1 is DFQATT and CDR2 is SNEGSKA in the germline V gene (reference sequence). Trimming stripped 6 bases from V and 7 bases from J, with 16 bases between. CDR3 size: 13 residues. Reverse transcription used roughly 0.45 to 1 ug RNA and random hexamers. immunoSEQ multiplex PCR amplified TCR beta CDR3 across 54 Vbeta, 13 Jbeta. TCRdb called the immunoSEQ multiplex PCR reads again in MiXCR, with one record for every CDR3 protein. This sample has 180,000 or so distinct CDR3 sequences, with about 95% found just once.

Source material: CD4+ T cells from PBMCs. V gene TRBV20-1 combines with J gene TRBJ1-5; tentatively, D is TRBD1 (6 bases). The sequence came from a human donor in good health. This CDR3 is CSAIYRVGQPQHF. CDR3 DNA sequence: TGCAGTGCAATTTACAGGGTCGGGCAGCCCCAGCATTTT.